The clone carrying this TCR beta chain showed up just a few times. The antigen is unknown. This sample is part of a study of shared clonotypes between healthy human individuals. Whole-study findings and limits: About 5% was the fraction of naive CD4 clonotypes found shared across a few donors.

The germline V and J ends were trimmed by 2 bases and 5 bases, with 12 bases remaining between them. Looked up from germline, CDR1 is MNHEY and CDR2 is SMNVEV (reference sequence). The CDR3 is 14 amino acids. For sorted subsets, about 190 ng DNA per replicate equaled around 28,000 T cell genomes. Profiled with immunoSEQ multiplex PCR; TCRdb holds only in-frame clones, not every one. The data show 2 million to 2.5 million clones, with about nine tenths seen just once and 0.37% held by the top ten. The chain recombines TRBV27 with TRBJ1-1; D is uncertain. Sequenced material: naive CD4+ T cells from PBMCs. Stated subset: CD45RA+ positively selected. The origin of this receptor is a man younger than 35 in good health. Some clones in this sample may be carry-over from other donors' samples. The CDR3 loop is CASSLTGRGTEAFF. The DNA of the CDR3 is TGTGCCAGCAGTTTAACTGGGAGAGGAACTGAAGCTTTCTTT.